Following are 32 T cell receptor beta chains from one sample sequenced in a study of T cells in localized non-small cell lung cancer. Assay: immunoSEQ multiplex PCR; the TCRdb copy retains only in-frame clones and omits some. Of about 72,000 clones listed, roughly four fifths are singletons. This specimen was peripheral blood, taken before any cancer treatment. The origin of the receptors is a female donor of 60 years or more with stage I lung adenocarcinoma.

CDR3 sequence reads: CASSQEGRDTGELFF. Here the CDR3 DNA reads TGCGCCAGCAGCCAAGAAGGGCGGGACACCGGGGAGCTGTTTTTT. The chain has TRBV4-1 and TRBJ2-2; tentatively, D is TRBD2 (5 bases). The germline V and J ends were trimmed by 0 bases and 3 bases, with 8 bases remaining between them. The CDR3 has 15 amino acids. Looked up from germline, CDR1 is MGHRA and CDR2 is YSYEKL.

This clone appeared once. V and J are TRBV14 and TRBJ2-1; TRBD1 might be the D (5 bases). CDR1 and CDR2 (germline): SGHDN, FVKESK. The V gene lost 4 bases and the J gene lost 5 bases, with 6 bases spanning the gap. CDR3 length equals 12 residues. DNA of the CDR3: TGTGCCAGCAGCCGACAGAACAATGAGCAGTTCTTC. Protein: CASSRQNNEQFF.

The rearrangement uses TRBV7-8 and TRBJ1-2; a weak D match, TRBD1 (6 bases). The CDR3 extends over 14 amino acids. Germline loops: CDR1 SGHVS, CDR2 FQNEAQ. With 5 bases removed from V and 6 bases from J, the gap between germline ends came to 16 bases. The DNA of the CDR3 is TGTGCCAGCAGCCACTTACAGGGTACCGATGGCTACACCTTC. Translating it yields CASSHLQGTDGYTF.

V is TRBV5-1 and J is TRBJ2-1; TRBD1 aligns across 8 bases. Trimming cost V 3 bases and J 9 bases; bases outside gene matches: 11. The CDR3 loop spans 15 amino acids. In germline, CDR1 is SGHRS, CDR2 YFSETQ. For the CDR3, the DNA is TGCGCCAGCAGCTCCCGACAGGGGCTCGATCGTGAGCAGTTCTTC. This codes for CASSSRQGLDREQFF.

The sample holds one count of this clone. CDR3 sequence: CASSYSEGYEQYF. CDR3 nucleotide sequence: TGTGCCAGCAGTTACTCGGAAGGGTACGAGCAGTACTTC. J is TRBJ2-7 and V is TRBV6-5; no reliable D call. The CDR3 loop spans 13 amino acids. Germline CDR1 reads MNHEY; CDR2 reads SVGAGI. V gave up 0 bases and J gave up 4 bases, with 7 bases separating them.

The chain has TRBV2 and TRBJ1-5; 7 positions match TRBD1. The V gene's germline CDR1 is SNHLY and CDR2 FYNNEI. CDR3 length equals 16 residues. The J segment lost 1 base and the V segment lost 6 bases, leaving 9 bases of the junction unmatched. For the CDR3, the DNA is TGTGCCAGCAGGAATGACAGGGCGGGGAGCAATCAGCCCCAGCATTTT. Translation gives CASRNDRAGSNQPQHF.

The rearrangement uses TRBV6-5 and TRBJ1-2; D is perhaps TRBD1 (5 bases). This CDR3 is built from 14 residues. Germline values: CDR1 MNHEY, CDR2 SVGAGI. The ends were cut back, 0 bases at V and 7 bases at J, with 12 bases in the middle. CDR3 sequence: CASSYSQPGGGYTF. CDR3 nucleotide sequence: TGTGCCAGCAGTTACTCACAGCCCGGGGGTGGCTACACCTTC.

This clone was found a few times. The chain uses TRBV11-3 and TRBJ1-1; 8 bases fit TRBD1. This CDR3 is built from 14 residues. V was pared by 5 bases and J by 1 base, with 3 bases of the junction left unmatched. Per the germline V gene, CDR1 is SGHNT and CDR2 is YENEEA. The CDR3 DNA reads as TGTGCCAGCAGCGGACAGGGTAGGAACACTGAAGCTTTCTTT. It encodes CASSGQGRNTEAFF.

The genes are TRBV7-3 and TRBJ1-1; 8 bases match TRBD1. V was clipped by 3 bases and J by 0 bases; unmatched bases: 0. This CDR3 contains 14 residues. Germline CDR1 reads SGHTA; CDR2 reads FQGTGA. Here the CDR3 reads CASSLTGVNTEAFF. CDR3 DNA: TGTGCCAGCAGCTTGACAGGGGTGAACACTGAAGCTTTCTTT.

The rearrangement joins TRBV9 to TRBJ2-7, with D maybe TRBD2 (6 bases). The germline V gene encodes CDR1 SGDLS and CDR2 YYNGEE. CDR3 length: 16 amino acids. Trimming took off 3 bases at V and 5 bases at J, with 21 bases between the two ends. CDR3 loop: CASSGGLSGSRNEQYF. The CDR3 coding sequence is TGTGCCAGCAGCGGGGGACTTTCGGGCTCAAGGAACGAGCAGTACTTC.

This sequence joins TRBV7-9 and TRBJ1-1, with D unresolved. The CDR3 consists of 14 residues. CDR1 and CDR2 from the germline V gene are SEHNR and FQNEAQ (reference sequence). Trimming stripped 5 bases from V and 1 base from J, with 11 bases between. The CDR3 is CASSPPRQNTEAFF. The CDR3, as DNA: TGTGCCAGCAGCCCACCTCGGCAGAACACTGAAGCTTTCTTT.

The chain couples TRBV5-4 to TRBJ1-2, with a weak D call TRBD1 (5 bases). This CDR3 spans 15 amino acids. CDR1 and CDR2 from the germline V gene are SGHNT and YYREEE (reference sequence). V shed 4 bases and J shed 2 bases, with 15 bases lying between them. The CDR3 loop is CASSPGTSLNYGYTF. CDR3 nucleotides: TGTGCCAGCAGCCCCGGGACCTCCTTAAACTATGGCTACACCTTC. The whole variable domain, filled in from reference TRBV5-4 and TRBJ1-2, reads ETGVTQSPTHLIKTRGQQVTLRCSSQSGHNTVSWYQQALGQGPQFIFQYYREEENGRGNFPPRFSGLQFPNYSSELNVNALELDDSALYLCASSPGTSLNYGYTFGSGTRLTVV.

This clone was observed a single time. The chain uses TRBV19 and TRBJ1-3; weak D call: TRBD1 (6 bases). V shed 5 bases and J shed 2 bases, with 10 bases lying between them. CDR1 and CDR2 from the germline V gene are LNHDA and SQIVND (reference sequence). The CDR3 is 14 residues long. CDR3 amino acids: CASSWGGPGNTIYF. The CDR3 region has the DNA TGTGCCAGTAGTTGGGGGGGGCCTGGAAACACCATATATTTT.

This clone was seen only a few times. V usage is TRBV6-1 and J usage is TRBJ1-2, with 8 bases identical to TRBD1. This CDR3 has 15 amino acids. Germline V CDR1 and CDR2: MNHNS, SASEGT. The ends lost 1 base at V and 8 bases at J; junction bases unmatched: 9. CDR3 in amino acids: CASSEGQGLRVGYTF. The DNA for the CDR3 is TGTGCCAGCAGTGAAGGACAGGGGCTTAGAGTCGGCTACACCTTC.

The table lists this clone with a count of one. This chain uses TRBV2 with TRBJ1-5; TRBD1 matches at 8 bases. From germline, CDR1 is SNHLY and CDR2 FYNNEI. The CDR3 runs 15 residues. V shed 6 bases, J shed 3 bases, and the junction held 7 bases outside the gene matches. The CDR3, as DNA: TGTGCCAGCAGAGGGCAGGGGGCGTTCAATCAGCCCCAGCATTTT. Protein product: CASRGQGAFNQPQHF.

The chain uses TRBV7-3 and TRBJ2-1; the D gene is possibly TRBD2 (5 bases). The CDR3 covers 14 residues. Germline V gene lookup returns CDR1 SGHTA and CDR2 FQGTGA. V was shortened by 2 bases and J by 4 bases, with 9 bases between the two germline ends. CDR3 loop: CASSLHSGYNEQFF. In DNA form, the CDR3 reads TGTGCCAGCAGCTTACATTCGGGATACAATGAGCAGTTCTTC.

This rearrangement joins TRBV6-5 to TRBJ1-3, with unresolved D. The DNA end is more similar to TRBJ1-5, so the J call may be wrong. The CDR3 runs 11 residues. Per the germline V gene, CDR1 is MNHEY and CDR2 is SVGAGI. The CDR3 region is CASSELGGQHF. CDR3 nucleotides: TGTGCCAGCAGTGAACTCGGAGGCCAGCATTTT.

CDR3 loop: CASSPPGQGLKTQYF. CDR3 sequence (DNA): TGTGCCAGCAGCCCACCGGGACAGGGGTTAAAGACCCAGTACTTC. This chain links TRBV5-4 with TRBJ2-5; TRBD1 aligns across 10 bases. CDR3 size: 15 residues. Trimming at V came to 4 bases and at J to 6 bases, leaving 9 bases not matched to a gene. From germline, CDR1 is SGHNT and CDR2 YYREEE (reference sequence). Full variable domain (outside the CDR3, taken from reference TRBV5-4 and TRBJ2-5): ETGVTQSPTHLIKTRGQQVTLRCSSQSGHNTVSWYQQALGQGPQFIFQYYREEENGRGNFPPRFSGLQFPNYSSELNVNALELDDSALYLCASSPPGQGLKTQYFGPGTRLLVL.

This sequence joins TRBV28 and TRBJ2-2, with D possibly TRBD2 on 5 matching bases. This CDR3 contains 13 residues. Germline V gives CDR1 MDHEN, CDR2 SYDVKM. V dropped 6 bases and J dropped 1 base, with 6 bases sitting between them. The DNA for the CDR3 is TGTGCCAGCAGAGAGGGGAACACCGGGGAGCTGTTTTTT. Translation: CASREGNTGELFF. The full variable domain, in which reference TRBV28 and TRBJ2-2 provide the parts outside the CDR3, is DVKVTQSSRYLVKRTGEKVFLECVQDMDHENMFWYRQDPGLGLRLIYFSYDVKMKEKGDIPEGYSVSREKKERFSLILESASTNQTSMYLCASREGNTGELFFGEGSRLTVL.

This chain links TRBV19 with TRBJ1-1; weak D call: TRBD1 (5 bases). The V gene's germline CDR1 is LNHDA and CDR2 SQIVND (reference sequence). V lost 1 base to trimming and J lost 6 bases, with 6 bases between them. This CDR3 contains 12 residues. CDR3 DNA sequence: TGTGCCAGTAGTATAGGGGGCCCTGAAGCTTTCTTT. It specifies CASSIGGPEAFF.

CDR3 residues: CASSDRLAGESEQYF. The CDR3 nucleotides read TGTGCCAGCAGCGACCGACTAGCGGGAGAGAGCGAGCAGTACTTC. This chain joins TRBV11-2 and TRBJ2-7; 12 bases agree with TRBD2. CDR3 length: 15 amino acids. Germline CDR1 is SGHAT and CDR2 is FQNNGV. V was pared by 5 bases and J by 6 bases, with 8 bases of the junction left unmatched.

The chain uses TRBV7-6 and TRBJ2-1; TRBD1 agrees at 8 bases. The CDR3 contains 15 residues. Germline trimming cut 8 bases from V and 6 bases from J; bases unmatched to any gene: 12. Germline CDR1 and CDR2: SGHVS and FNYEAQ. Written as DNA, the CDR3 is TGTGCCAGCGTTGTCAGGGGGCGAGCGGTCAATGAGCAGTTCTTC. This translates into CASVVRGRAVNEQFF.

The J gene is TRBJ2-5, the V gene TRBV7-9; 7 bases map to TRBD1. The CDR3 totals 16 residues. Trimming removed 2 bases from V and 0 bases from J; junction bases left unmatched: 6. In germline, CDR1 is SEHNR, CDR2 FQNEAQ (reference sequence). CDR3 nucleotide sequence: TGTGCCAGCAGCTTATTCCCACAGGGGTACCAAGAGACCCAGTACTTC. The encoded protein is CASSLFPQGYQETQYF.

The rearrangement links TRBV6-5 to TRBJ2-3; tentatively, D is TRBD2 (7 bases). The germline gives CDR1 MNHEY, CDR2 SVGAGI. There are 13 residues in the CDR3. The ends were cut back, 6 bases at V and 5 bases at J, with 12 bases in the middle. The CDR3 is CASSRGAGDTQYF. The CDR3 nucleotides are TGTGCCAGCAGCCGGGGGGCAGGAGATACGCAGTATTTT.

The chain uses TRBV11-2 and TRBJ1-4; D possibly corresponds to TRBD1 (5 bases). CDR1 and CDR2 (germline): SGHAT, FQNNGV. Trimming stripped 5 bases from V and 6 bases from J, with 22 bases between. The CDR3 contains 17 residues. Written as DNA, the CDR3 is TGTGCCAGCAGCCTAAAAAGAGTAAGGGACCCATATGAAAAACTGTTTTTT. This gives the protein CASSLKRVRDPYEKLFF.

This sequence joins TRBV11-3 and TRBJ2-5; TRBD1 matches at 8 bases. The CDR3 spans 15 residues. The germline V gene has CDR1 SGHNT and CDR2 YENEEA. The trim removed 3 bases at V and 1 base at J, leaving 4 bases unmatched. This CDR3 reads CASSFSGGFQETQYF. CDR3 DNA: TGTGCCAGCAGCTTTTCAGGGGGCTTCCAAGAGACCCAGTACTTC.

The chain has TRBV11-3 and TRBJ1-2; D might be TRBD1 (5 bases). The CDR3 is 15 amino acids. V gave up 1 base and J gave up 0 bases, with 9 bases separating them. Germline-derived CDR1 and CDR2 are SGHNT and YENEEA. The CDR3 is CASSLGRGPNYGYTF. In nucleotides, the CDR3 is TGTGCCAGCAGCTTAGGGAGGGGACCTAACTATGGCTACACCTTC.

The rearrangement uses TRBV5-4 and TRBJ2-5, with D uncertain. V was shortened by 2 bases and J by 0 bases, with 8 bases between the two germline ends. CDR3 length: 14 amino acids. Germline V lookup: CDR1 SGHNT, CDR2 YYREEE (reference sequence). The chain's CDR3 is CASSFNTDQETQYF. CDR3 in DNA: TGTGCCAGCAGCTTTAACACAGACCAAGAGACCCAGTACTTC. The full variable domain, rest sourced from reference TRBV5-4 and TRBJ2-5, is ETGVTQSPTHLIKTRGQQVTLRCSSQSGHNTVSWYQQALGQGPQFIFQYYREEENGRGNFPPRFSGLQFPNYSSELNVNALELDDSALYLCASSFNTDQETQYFGPGTRLLVL.

The V call is TRBV27, the J call TRBJ2-7, with a tentative D call TRBD2 (5 bases). Looked up from germline, CDR1 is MNHEY and CDR2 is SMNVEV (reference sequence). Trimming left V 4 bases short and J 2 bases short, with 15 bases between. The CDR3 consists of 15 residues. The DNA for the CDR3 is TGTGCCAGCAGTTCACCTACTAGAATCGCCTACGAGCAGTACTTC. Translating gives CASSSPTRIAYEQYF.

The chain carries TRBV6-1 and TRBJ1-6, with a tentative D call TRBD1 (6 bases). Germline V gene data show CDR1 as MNHNS and CDR2 as SASEGT. Trimming pared 1 base from V and 10 bases from J, leaving 17 bases between. This CDR3 is 16 amino acids long. As DNA, the CDR3 is TGTGCCAGCAGTGAAGTGAGTTGGGGGCTCGGCTCACCCCTCCACTTT. Protein: CASSEVSWGLGSPLHF.

This chain links TRBV7-3 with TRBJ2-3, with 9 nucleotides matching TRBD2. CDR1 is SGHTA, CDR2 FQGTGA, per germline. V lost 4 bases and J lost 1; bases outside the gene matches: 3. The CDR3 is 15 residues long. CDR3: CASSSQRGGTDTQYF. CDR3 sequence (DNA): TGTGCCAGCAGCTCCCAGCGGGGGGGCACAGATACGCAGTATTTT.

This clone was observed a single time. This chain links TRBV5-4 with TRBJ2-7; D ambiguous. Germline assignment: CDR1 SGHNT and CDR2 YYREEE (reference sequence). This CDR3 comprises 12 residues. Trimming left V 2 bases short and J 0 bases short, with 3 bases between. CDR3 DNA sequence: TGTGCCAGCAGCTTCCTCTCCTACGAGCAGTACTTC. It yields the protein CASSFLSYEQYF.